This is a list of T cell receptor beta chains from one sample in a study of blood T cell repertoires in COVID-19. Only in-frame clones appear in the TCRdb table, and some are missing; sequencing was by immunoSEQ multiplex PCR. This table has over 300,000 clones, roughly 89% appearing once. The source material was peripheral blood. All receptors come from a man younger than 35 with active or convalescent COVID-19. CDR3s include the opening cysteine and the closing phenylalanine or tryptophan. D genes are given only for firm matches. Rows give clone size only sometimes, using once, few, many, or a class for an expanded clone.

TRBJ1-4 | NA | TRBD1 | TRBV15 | CATKVTGGGEKLFF | TGTGCCACCAAAGTTACAGGGGGCGGTGAAAAACTGTTTTTT
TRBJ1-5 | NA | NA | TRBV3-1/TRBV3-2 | CASSQENSSNQPQHF | TGTGCCAGCAGCCAAGAGAACAGTAGCAATCAGCCCCAGCATTTT
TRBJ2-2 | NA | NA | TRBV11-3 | CASSPSPKTGELFF | TGTGCCAGCAGTCCTAGCCCCAAAACCGGGGAGCTGTTTTTT
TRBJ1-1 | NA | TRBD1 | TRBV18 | CASSPLQGAATEAFF | TGTGCCAGCTCACCTTTACAGGGGGCGGCCACTGAAGCTTTCTTT
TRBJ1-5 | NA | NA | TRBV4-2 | CASSQDGGDGQPQHF | TGTGCCAGCAGCCAAGATGGAGGGGACGGTCAGCCCCAGCATTTT
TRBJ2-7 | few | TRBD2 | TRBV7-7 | CASSPTSGGVGEQYF | TGTGCCAGCAGCCCTACTAGCGGGGGGGTCGGCGAGCAGTACTTC
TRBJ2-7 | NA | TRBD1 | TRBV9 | CASSGGQGLHEQYF | TGTGCCAGCAGCGGGGGACAGGGGTTGCACGAGCAGTACTTC
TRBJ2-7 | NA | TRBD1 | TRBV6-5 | CASSPGTGGLYEQYF | TGTGCCAGCAGCCCGGGGACAGGGGGGCTCTACGAGCAGTACTTC
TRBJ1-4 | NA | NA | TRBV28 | CASGPRVEKLFF | TGTGCCAGCGGCCCCAGGGTGGAAAAACTGTTTTTT
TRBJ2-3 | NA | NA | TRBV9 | CASSVGQGRTDTQYF | TGTGCCAGCAGCGTAGGGCAGGGCCGCACAGATACGCAGTATTTT
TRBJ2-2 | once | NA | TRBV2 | CASSEAAEGNTGELFF | TGTGCCAGCAGTGAAGCGGCGGAGGGAAACACCGGGGAGCTGTTTTTT
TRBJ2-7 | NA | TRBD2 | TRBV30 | CAWMSGRVDEQYF | TGTGCCTGGATGAGCGGGAGAGTTGACGAGCAGTACTTC
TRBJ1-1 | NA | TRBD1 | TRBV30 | CAWTGTGNTEAFF | TGTGCCTGGACTGGGACAGGGAACACTGAAGCTTTCTTT
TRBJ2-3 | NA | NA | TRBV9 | CASSAERGFLLSGDTQYF | TGTGCCAGCAGCGCCGAAAGGGGGTTCCTTCTATCGGGAGATACGCAGTATTTT
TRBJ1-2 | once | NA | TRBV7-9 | CASTSAGQYHGYTF | TGTGCCAGTACCTCGGCAGGGCAGTATCATGGCTACACCTTC
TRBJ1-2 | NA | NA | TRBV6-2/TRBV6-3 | CASSYSAGNYGYTF | TGTGCCAGCAGTTACTCTGCAGGCAACTATGGCTACACCTTC
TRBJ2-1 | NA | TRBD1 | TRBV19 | CASSLIGTGGDEQFF | TGTGCCAGTAGTCTCATCGGGACAGGGGGGGATGAGCAGTTCTTC
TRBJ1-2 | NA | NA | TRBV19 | CASSIGREYGYTF | TGTGCCAGTAGTATAGGACGGGAATATGGCTACACCTTC
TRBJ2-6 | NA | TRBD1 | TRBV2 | CASSVPGQGSGANVLTF | TGTGCCAGCAGTGTCCCGGGACAGGGGTCCGGGGCCAACGTGCTGACTTTC
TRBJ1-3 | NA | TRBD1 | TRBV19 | CASSPDRAGNTIYF | TGTGCCAGTAGCCCTGACAGGGCTGGAAACACCATATATTTT
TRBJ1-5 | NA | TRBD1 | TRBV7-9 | CASRQGESGNQPQHF | TGTGCCAGCAGGCAGGGGGAAAGCGGCAATCAGCCCCAGCATTTT
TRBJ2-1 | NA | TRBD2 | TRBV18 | CASSLSGTWGNEQFF | TGTGCCAGCTCACTTAGCGGGACATGGGGCAATGAGCAGTTCTTC
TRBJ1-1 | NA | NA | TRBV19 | CASSMGSTEAFF | TGTGCCAGTAGTATGGGCAGCACTGAAGCTTTCTTT
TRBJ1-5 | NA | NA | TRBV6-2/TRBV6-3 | CASSLTGGQPQHF | TGTGCCAGCAGCCTAACGGGGGGTCAGCCCCAGCATTTT
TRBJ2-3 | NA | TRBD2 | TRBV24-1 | CATASRDSGSTDTQYF | TGTGCCACCGCCTCTCGCGATAGCGGGAGTACAGATACGCAGTATTTT
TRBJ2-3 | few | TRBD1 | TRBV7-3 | CASSRTGGGTDTQYF | TGTGCCAGCAGCAGGACAGGGGGAGGCACAGATACGCAGTATTTT
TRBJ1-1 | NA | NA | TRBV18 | CASSRTENTEAFF | TGTGCCAGCTCACGGACAGAAAACACTGAAGCTTTCTTT
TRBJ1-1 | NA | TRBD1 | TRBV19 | CASSDRGNTEAFF | TGTGCCAGTAGCGACAGGGGGAACACTGAAGCTTTCTTT
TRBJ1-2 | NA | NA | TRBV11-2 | CASSSRSGGYGYTF | TGTGCCAGCAGCAGCCGGTCGGGAGGCTATGGCTACACCTTC
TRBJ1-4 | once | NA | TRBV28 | CASSSGDTTNEKLFF | TGTGCCAGCAGTTCAGGGGATACAACTAATGAAAAACTGTTTTTT
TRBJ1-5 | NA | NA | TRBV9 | CASSVGQGRDQPQHF | TGTGCCAGCAGCGTAGGGCAGGGGCGAGATCAGCCCCAGCATTTT
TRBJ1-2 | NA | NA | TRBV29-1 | CSVDEWAPNYGYTF | TGCAGCGTTGACGAGTGGGCCCCTAACTATGGCTACACCTTC
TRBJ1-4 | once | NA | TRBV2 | CASSAQGTNEKLFF | TGTGCCAGCAGTGCCCAGGGGACTAATGAAAAACTGTTTTTT
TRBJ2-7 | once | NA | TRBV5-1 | CASLDRNYEQYF | TGCGCCAGCTTAGACAGAAACTACGAGCAGTACTTC
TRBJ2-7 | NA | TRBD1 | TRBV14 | CASSRGQVYPYEQYF | TGTGCCAGCAGCAGGGGACAGGTCTACCCCTACGAGCAGTACTTC
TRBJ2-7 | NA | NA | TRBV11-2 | CASSPTGSYEQYF | TGTGCCAGCAGCCCGACGGGTTCCTACGAGCAGTACTTC
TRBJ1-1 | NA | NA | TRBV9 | CASSVGEILGATEAFF | TGTGCCAGCAGCGTAGGTGAGATCCTAGGAGCCACTGAAGCTTTCTTT
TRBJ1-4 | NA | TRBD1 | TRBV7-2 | CASNLGTGGMGANEKLFF | TGTGCCAGCAACTTAGGCACAGGGGGTATGGGAGCTAATGAAAAACTGTTTTTT
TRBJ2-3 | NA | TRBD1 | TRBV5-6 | CASSFGTGKADTQYF | TGTGCCAGCAGCTTCGGGACAGGGAAGGCAGATACGCAGTATTTT
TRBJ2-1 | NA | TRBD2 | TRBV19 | CASSIREGRYNEQFF | TGTGCCAGTAGTATCCGGGAGGGCCGGTACAATGAGCAGTTCTTC
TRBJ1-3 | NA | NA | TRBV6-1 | CASSEMVESSGNTIYF | TGTGCCAGCAGTGAAATGGTTGAGAGCTCTGGAAACACCATATATTTT
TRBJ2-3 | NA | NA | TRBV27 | CASSLGGRVTDTQYF | TGTGCCAGCAGTTTGGGGGGTCGCGTCACAGATACGCAGTATTTT
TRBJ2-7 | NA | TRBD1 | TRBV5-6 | CASSLLWDRLSYEQYF | TGTGCCAGCAGCTTGTTGTGGGACAGGTTATCCTACGAGCAGTACTTC
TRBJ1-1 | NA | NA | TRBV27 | CASSLSSRGVWGTEAFF | TGTGCCAGCAGTTTATCTTCCAGGGGCGTTTGGGGAACTGAAGCTTTCTTT
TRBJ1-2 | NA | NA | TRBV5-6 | CASRMAGGYTF | TGTGCCAGCAGAATGGCGGGAGGCTACACCTTC
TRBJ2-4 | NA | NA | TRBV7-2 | CASSSRQIAKNIQYF | TGTGCCAGCAGCTCTAGACAGATAGCCAAAAACATTCAGTACTTC
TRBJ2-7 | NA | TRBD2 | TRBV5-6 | CASSRRGTSGSRTYEQYF | TGTGCCAGCAGTCGACGCGGGACTAGCGGGAGTAGGACCTACGAGCAGTACTTC
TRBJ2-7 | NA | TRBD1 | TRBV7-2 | CASSLQGYEQYF | TGTGCCAGCAGCCTACAGGGGTACGAGCAGTACTTC
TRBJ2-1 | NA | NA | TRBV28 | CASSLGRVNEQFF | TGTGCCAGCAGTTTAGGGCGGGTCAATGAGCAGTTCTTC
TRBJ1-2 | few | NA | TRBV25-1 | CASSEPRDTFYGYTF | TGTGCCAGCAGTGAGCCCCGGGACACCTTCTATGGCTACACCTTC
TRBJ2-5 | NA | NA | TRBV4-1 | CASSRPVPGETQYF | TGCGCCAGCAGCCGCCCCGTCCCGGGAGAGACCCAGTACTTC
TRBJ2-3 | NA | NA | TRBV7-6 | CASSLVLADTQYF | TGTGCCAGCAGCTTAGTCCTAGCAGATACGCAGTATTTT
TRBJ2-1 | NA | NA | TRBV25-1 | CASSEYGGEQFF | TGTGCCAGCAGTGAATATGGAGGTGAGCAGTTCTTC
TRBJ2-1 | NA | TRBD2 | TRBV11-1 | CASSSLTSGGNNEQFF | TGTGCCAGCAGCTCCCTCACTAGCGGGGGAAACAATGAGCAGTTCTTC